This T cell receptor beta chain originates from a study of blood T cell repertoires in COVID-19. About the research overall: Acute and convalescent COVID-19 specimens originated in the United States, Italy and Spain. Sources were T cells, B-cell-depleted T cells, or PBMCs; the material itself was cDNA or gDNA.

Authors' processing steps: Cell counts per sample came from amplifying reference gene primers. The method was immunoSEQ multiplex PCR; TCRdb's version includes in-frame clones alone and lacks a portion of them. V and J calls and clone size are copied from that table; D and trimming were computed from the DNA. This sample has about 290,000 clones; around four fifths occur once, and the top ten carry around 4.2%. Germline-derived CDR1 and CDR2 are SGHVS and FNYEAQ. The CDR3 is 17 residues long. V gave up 2 bases and J gave up 3 bases; unmatched junction bases: 10. The sequencing sample was made of peripheral blood. The sequence was collected from a woman in her forties or fifties with active or convalescent COVID-19. V and J are TRBV7-6 and TRBJ2-1; 7 positions match TRBD1. CDR3 region: CASSLNVHRDSYNEQFF. The CDR3 nucleotides are TGTGCCAGCAGCTTAAACGTCCACCGGGACAGCTACAATGAGCAGTTCTTC. Combining the CDR3 with reference TRBV7-6 and TRBJ2-1 gives the whole variable domain GAGVSQSPRYKVTKRGQDVALRCDPISGHVSLYWYRQALGQGPEFLTYFNYEAQQDKSGLPNDRFSAERPEGSISTLTIQRTEQRDSAMYRCASSLNVHRDSYNEQFFGPGTRLTVL.